The 28 T cell receptor beta chains presented below share a single source sample, sequenced in a study of identical twins. TCRdb called the 5' RACE reads again in MiXCR, with one record for every CDR3 protein. The table lists some 630,000 distinct CDR3 sequences, 7.1% of them singletons. Another study also made use of these data, one on yellow fever vaccine responses in identical twins.

The specimen was PBMCs. The receptor set was obtained from a woman between 18 and 30 years old in good health.

V and J are TRBV14 and TRBJ2-7, with D unclear. Germline V gives CDR1 SGHDN, CDR2 FVKESK. With 0 bases removed from V and 3 bases from J, the gap between germline ends came to 6 bases. The CDR3 consists of 13 residues. CDR3 DNA: TGTGCCAGCAGCCAAGATCTGGGCTACGAGCAGTACGTC. As protein: CASSQDLGYEQYV.

The CDR3 DNA reads TGCAGTGCTAGATCCCCCGGGACTAGCGGGACCAATGAGCAGTTCTTC. Translation gives CSARSPGTSGTNEQFF. The chain employs TRBV20-1 and TRBJ2-1, with TRBD2 matching over 13 bases. Germline loops: CDR1 DFQATT, CDR2 SNEGSKA (reference sequence). The CDR3 loop spans 16 amino acids. With V trimmed by 2 bases and J by 6 bases, 7 bases remained unmatched.

This clonotype was seen repeatedly, ten times or more. The chain links TRBV7-9 to TRBJ2-1, with 8 nucleotides matching TRBD2. The CDR3 runs to 15 residues. The germline V gene has CDR1 SEHNR and CDR2 FQNEAQ (reference sequence). The trim removed 5 bases at V and 0 bases at J, leaving 3 bases unmatched. The CDR3 sequence is CASSERGGSYNEQFF. The CDR3 DNA follows: TGTGCCAGCAGCGAACGGGGGGGCTCCTACAATGAGCAGTTCTTC.

The chain joins TRBV5-1 to TRBJ1-1, with D possibly TRBD1 on 5 matching bases. The CDR3 is made up of 14 amino acids. CDR1 is SGHRS and CDR2 is YFSETQ in the germline V gene. The V and J ends lost 4 bases and 3 bases respectively, with 13 bases between them. CDR3 amino acids: CASSQSGRDTEAFF. The CDR3 DNA reads TGCGCCAGCAGCCAATCAGGGAGGGACACTGAAGCTTTCTTT.

This clonotype was seen a few times. The chain has TRBV12-3 or TRBV12-4 and TRBJ2-7; 9 bases align to TRBD2. The CDR3 sequence is 16 residues long. Unmatched junction bases numbered 11, after V lost 8 bases and J lost 0 bases. CDR3 sequence: CASGKEGLASSYEQYF. In DNA, the CDR3 is TGTGCCAGCGGAAAAGAAGGACTAGCGAGCTCCTACGAGCAGTACTTC.

This clonotype has a handful of counts. The chain uses TRBV5-1 and TRBJ2-4, with D uncertain. The CDR3 loop spans 18 amino acids. CDR1 and CDR2 (germline): SGHRS, YFSETQ. Between the trimmed V and J ends, which lost 4 bases and 2 bases, there was a span of 22 bases. CDR3 loop: CASSPTLPTWPTKNIQYF. The CDR3 nucleotides read TGCGCCAGCAGCCCGACCCTCCCGACCTGGCCAACCAAAAACATTCAGTACTTC.

This clonotype occurred a few times. V usage is TRBV4-1 and J usage is TRBJ2-3; D unresolved. Germline V gives CDR1 MGHRA, CDR2 YSYEKL. The V and J ends lost 0 bases and 8 bases respectively, with 12 bases between them. The CDR3 contains 14 residues. The DNA of the CDR3 is TGCGCCAGCAGCCAAGATTTTGAAGCAAGTACGCAGTATTTT. It yields the protein CASSQDFEASTQYF.

The sample holds many counts of this clonotype. This chain connects TRBV20-1 to TRBJ2-1; D is ambiguous. Germline CDR1 and CDR2: DFQATT and SNEGSKA (reference sequence). Trimming left V 4 bases short and J 8 bases short, with 12 bases between. The CDR3 spans 12 residues. The CDR3 coding sequence is TGCAGTGCTACATTAAACAGTGATGAGCAGTTCTTC. It specifies CSATLNSDEQFF.

Only a few counts were recorded for this clonotype. The chain has TRBV12-3 or TRBV12-4 and TRBJ2-1, with D perhaps TRBD2 (5 bases). The CDR3 consists of 12 residues. Trimming pared 2 bases from V and 8 bases from J, leaving 7 bases between. The CDR3 nucleotides read TGTGCCAGCAGTTTACCCGGGGATGAGCAGTTCTTC. As protein: CASSLPGDEQFF.

This clonotype was counted ten times or more. V gene TRBV20-1 combines with J gene TRBJ2-7; D is perhaps TRBD2 (6 bases). CDR3 length: 13 residues. The V gene lost 3 bases and the J gene lost 2 bases, with 11 bases spanning the gap. The germline V gene has CDR1 DFQATT and CDR2 SNEGSKA (reference sequence). The CDR3: CSASGDSAYEQYF. As DNA, the CDR3 is TGCAGTGCTAGCGGGGACTCCGCCTACGAGCAGTACTTC.

The chain has TRBV28 and TRBJ1-2, with D perhaps matching TRBD1 (5 bases). The V end was cut by 5 bases, the J end by 0 bases, with 13 bases between. CDR1 and CDR2 (germline): MDHEN, SYDVKM. The CDR3 contains 15 residues. DNA for the CDR3: TGTGCCAGCAGTCCGCCGGACAAGCCTAACTATGGCTACACCTTC. Its protein product is CASSPPDKPNYGYTF.

This clonotype was recorded many times. The chain is built from TRBV12-3 or TRBV12-4 and TRBJ1-1; the D is unclear. The CDR3 spans 12 residues. The ends were cut back, 9 bases at V and 0 bases at J, with 8 bases in the middle. The CDR3 sequence: CASQSMNTEAFF. The DNA for the CDR3 is TGTGCCAGTCAGAGTATGAACACTGAAGCTTTCTTT.

This clonotype was seen many times. This sequence joins TRBV12-3 or TRBV12-4 and TRBJ2-2; D may be TRBD2 (5 bases). V lost 10 bases and J lost 1, with 13 bases in between. CDR3 length equals 14 residues. CDR3 nucleotide sequence: TGTGCCACCCACGCAGCGGAGAACACCGGGGAGCTGTTTTTT. Its translation: CATHAAENTGELFF.

The chain combines TRBV6-5 with TRBJ2-7, with D possibly matching TRBD2 (6 bases). V was shortened by 6 bases and J by 3 bases, with 30 bases between the two germline ends. The V gene's germline CDR1 is MNHEY and CDR2 SVGAGI. The CDR3 consists of 19 residues. CDR3 amino acids: CASSYRYPHLPGEGYEQYF. Written as DNA, the CDR3 is TGTGCCAGCAGCTACCGTTATCCCCACTTACCGGGAGAGGGCTACGAGCAGTACTTC.

This clonotype has only a few counts. This sequence joins TRBV10-3 and TRBJ2-1; 12 bases match TRBD2. Germline loops: CDR1 ENHRY, CDR2 SYGVKD. The CDR3 is 15 amino acids. V lost 3 bases to trimming and J lost 9 bases; unmatched junction nucleotides: 6. The CDR3 sequence: CAISEGLAGRGEQFF. DNA for the CDR3: TGTGCCATCAGTGAAGGACTAGCGGGGCGGGGTGAGCAGTTCTTC.

The rearrangement joins TRBV7-7 to TRBJ2-7; TRBD1 matches 8 bases. The V gene end was trimmed by 4 bases and the J gene end by 2 bases; junction bases not matched to a gene: 10. Per the germline V gene, CDR1 is SSHAT and CDR2 is FNYEAQ (reference sequence). The CDR3 runs to 16 residues. The CDR3 sequence: CASSSYRRDRPYEQYV. DNA for the CDR3: TGTGCCAGCAGCTCATACCGCCGGGACAGGCCCTACGAGCAGTACGTC.

This clonotype showed up many times. The genes are TRBV12-3 or TRBV12-4 and TRBJ1-5, with D perhaps TRBD1 (5 bases). V lost 4 bases and J 0 bases, leaving 10 bases between the germline ends. This CDR3 spans 15 amino acids. The CDR3 DNA sequence: TGTGCCAGCAGTTCGGACAACAATAGCAATCAGCCCCAGCATTTT. Its protein product is CASSSDNNSNQPQHF.

This chain connects TRBV6-1 to TRBJ1-2; D may be TRBD1 (5 bases). In germline, CDR1 is MNHNS, CDR2 SASEGT. V gave up 8 bases and J gave up 6 bases, with 25 bases separating them. This CDR3 spans 16 amino acids. The CDR3 nucleotides read TGTGCCAGCGGTCGACCTGACAGTCTGTTCTTAGATGGCTACACCTTC. This translates into CASGRPDSLFLDGYTF.

The genes are TRBV6-1 and TRBJ2-6; D is possibly TRBD1 (5 bases). Trimming took 10 bases from V and 0 from J, leaving 13 bases between them. Looked up from germline, CDR1 is MNHNS and CDR2 is SASEGT. The CDR3 runs 15 residues. In DNA form, the CDR3 reads TGTGCCACAGCGAAGGGGCACTCTGGGGCCAACGTCCTGACTTTC. Its translation is CATAKGHSGANVLTF.

This clonotype was counted between two and nine times. For the CDR3, the DNA is TGTGCCAGCAGCGGGGGAAAAGAGACCCAGTACTTC. Encoded protein: CASSGGKETQYF. The gene calls are TRBV9 and TRBJ2-5; D remains unclear. The germline gives CDR1 SGDLS, CDR2 YYNGEE. There are 12 residues in the CDR3. V shed 3 bases and J shed 3 bases, with 6 bases lying between them.

This clonotype was seen many times. The J gene is TRBJ1-2, the V gene TRBV2; 9 bases match TRBD1. This CDR3 is 13 amino acids long. Trimming took 8 bases from V and 2 from J; bases not matched to a gene: 3. Germline V gene data show CDR1 as SNHLY and CDR2 as FYNNEI. The CDR3 DNA is TGTGCCAGCGGCGACAGGGGGAACTATGGCTACACCTTC. It yields the protein CASGDRGNYGYTF.

This clonotype was recorded many times. The V and J genes are TRBV12-3 or TRBV12-4 and TRBJ2-2; TRBD2 matches 7 bases. The CDR3 is 14 amino acids. With V trimmed by 5 bases and J by 4 bases, 4 bases remained unmatched. CDR3 residues: CASSPIAGTGELFF. The CDR3 DNA reads as TGTGCCAGCAGTCCTATAGCGGGCACCGGGGAGCTGTTTTTT.

There are a few counts of this clonotype. The CDR3, as DNA: TGTGCCACCAGCAGTGGGTCTTCGGGGAAACTGTTTTTT. Translation: CATSSGSSGKLFF. The chain uses TRBV15 and TRBJ1-4, with D unclear. CDR1 LNHNV and CDR2 YYDKDF come from the germline V gene (reference sequence). The CDR3 is 13 residues long. V shed 3 bases and J shed 11 bases, with 13 bases lying between them. The variable domain in full, completed from reference TRBV15 and TRBJ1-4, reads DAMVIQNPRYQVTQFGKPVTLSCSQTLNHNVMYWYQQKSSQAPKLLFHYYDKDFNNEADTPDNFQSRRPNTSFCFLDIRSPGLGDTAMYLCATSSGSSGKLFFGSGTQLSVL.

This clonotype was counted at least ten times. This chain links TRBV3-1 with TRBJ2-2; TRBD2 agrees at 14 bases. Germline V gene sequence: CDR1 LGHDT, CDR2 YNNKEL (reference sequence). The CDR3 has 16 residues. Trimming took 3 bases from V and 7 from J; bases not matched to a gene: 4. CDR3 amino acids: CASSQGLAGVGGELFF. In nucleotides, the CDR3 is TGTGCCAGCAGCCAGGGACTAGCGGGGGTCGGCGGGGAGCTGTTTTTT.

This clonotype was counted only a few times. This chain connects TRBV6-1 to TRBJ2-7; D uncertain. Per the germline V gene, CDR1 is MNHNS and CDR2 is SASEGT. CDR3 length: 11 amino acids. Trimming stripped 5 bases from V and 3 bases from J, with 5 bases between. The CDR3 here is CASSSIYEQYV. The CDR3 nucleotides read TGTGCCAGCAGTTCCATCTACGAGCAGTACGTC.

In the case of this clonotype: This is likely a read error, given that the CDR3 carries no conserved phenylalanine or tryptophan at its end. J is TRBJ1-1 and V is TRBV12-3 or TRBV12-4, with D possibly being TRBD1 (6 bases). This CDR3 spans 13 amino acids. Trimming removed 4 bases at V and 5 bases at J, with 11 bases between. The DNA of the CDR3 is TGTGCCAGCAGTTCTGGGGGCGGGACTGAAGCTTTCTCT. This codes for CASSSGGGTEAFS.

This clonotype showed up many times. The chain combines TRBV12-3 or TRBV12-4 with TRBJ2-3; maybe TRBD2 (5 bases). Trimming left V 6 bases short and J 0 bases short, with 16 bases between. CDR3 size: 16 residues. DNA for the CDR3: TGTGCCAGCAGCTACTACGGACTGGGAAGCACAGATACGCAGTATTTT. Residues: CASSYYGLGSTDTQYF.

This clonotype was recorded at least ten times. Here the CDR3 reads CASSELRTAEAFF. The CDR3 DNA follows: TGTGCCAGCAGTGAATTACGAACGGCTGAAGCTTTCTTT. The chain carries TRBV25-1 and TRBJ1-1; D gene ambiguous. Trimming removed 1 base from V and 6 bases from J, with 9 bases in between. Germline loops: CDR1 MGHDK, CDR2 SYGVNS. This CDR3 contains 13 residues.